This T cell receptor beta chain was retrieved from a study of human T cells and chemical hapten exposure. Documented time point: patch test 3, about 24 weeks after DPC sensitization. The treatment: therapeutic diphenylcyclopropenone sensitization with weekly scalp DPC. This clonotype has a handful of counts. Each CDR3 protein is one row after TCRdb ran MiXCR on the RACE reads. In the table there are about 160,000 distinct CDR3 sequences, 25% to 35% of which are singletons. Trimming removed 4 bases at V and 12 bases at J, with 14 bases between. From germline, CDR1 is SNHLY and CDR2 FYNNEI. This CDR3 spans 12 amino acids.

The sample in question was whole blood, obtained in connection with sensitization to the hapten diphenylcyclopropenone (DPC). This TCR came from a woman aged 18-29 years with alopecia areata. Some clones in this sample may be carry-over from other donors' samples. The chain employs TRBV2 and TRBJ2-3; no clear D gene. CDR3: CASSGDLQFQYF. CDR3 sequence (DNA): TGTGCCAGCAGTGGGGATCTCCAATTCCAGTATTTT.